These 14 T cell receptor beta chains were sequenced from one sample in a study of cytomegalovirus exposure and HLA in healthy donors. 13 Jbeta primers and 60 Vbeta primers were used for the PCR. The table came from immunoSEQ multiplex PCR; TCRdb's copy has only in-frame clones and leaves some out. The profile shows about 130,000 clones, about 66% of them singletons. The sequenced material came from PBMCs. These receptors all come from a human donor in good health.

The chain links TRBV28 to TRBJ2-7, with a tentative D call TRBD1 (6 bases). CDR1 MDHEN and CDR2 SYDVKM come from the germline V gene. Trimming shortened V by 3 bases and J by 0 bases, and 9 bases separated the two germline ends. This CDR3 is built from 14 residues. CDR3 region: CASSFHRDSYEQYF. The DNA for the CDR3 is TGTGCCAGCAGTTTTCACAGGGACTCCTACGAGCAGTACTTC.

The chain's CDR3 is CASSRTSGRNTGELFF. CDR3 DNA sequence: TGTGCCAGCAGCAGAACTAGCGGCCGGAACACCGGGGAGCTGTTTTTT. The genes are TRBV7-8 and TRBJ2-2; TRBD2 aligns across 8 bases. This CDR3 comprises 16 residues. V gave up 5 bases and J gave up 1 base; unmatched junction bases: 6. Germline loops: CDR1 SGHVS, CDR2 FQNEAQ.

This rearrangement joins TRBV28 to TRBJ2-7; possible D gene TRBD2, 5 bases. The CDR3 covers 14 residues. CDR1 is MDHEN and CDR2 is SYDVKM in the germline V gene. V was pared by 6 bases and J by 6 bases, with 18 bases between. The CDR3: CASRPSYPLFEQYF. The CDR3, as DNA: TGTGCCAGCAGGCCTAGCTACCCTCTTTTCGAGCAGTACTTC.

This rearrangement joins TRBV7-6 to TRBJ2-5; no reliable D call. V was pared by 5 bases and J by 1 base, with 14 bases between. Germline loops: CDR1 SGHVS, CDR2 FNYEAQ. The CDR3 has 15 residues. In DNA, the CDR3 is TGTGCCAGCAGCGCCCAAAGTCTGAGCCAAGAGACCCAGTACTTC. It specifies CASSAQSLSQETQYF.

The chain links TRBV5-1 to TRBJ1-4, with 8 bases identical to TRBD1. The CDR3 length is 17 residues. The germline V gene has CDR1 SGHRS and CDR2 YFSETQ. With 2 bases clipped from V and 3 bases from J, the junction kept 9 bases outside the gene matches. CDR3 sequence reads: CASSFPVQGAANEKLFF. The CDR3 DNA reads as TGCGCCAGCAGCTTTCCCGTTCAGGGGGCGGCTAATGAAAAACTGTTTTTT.

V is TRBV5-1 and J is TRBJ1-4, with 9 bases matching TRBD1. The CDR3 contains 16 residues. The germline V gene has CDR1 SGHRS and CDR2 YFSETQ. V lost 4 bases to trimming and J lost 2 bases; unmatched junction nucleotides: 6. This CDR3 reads CASSRGQGMTNEKLFF. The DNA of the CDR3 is TGCGCCAGCAGCCGCGGACAGGGGATGACTAATGAAAAACTGTTTTTT.

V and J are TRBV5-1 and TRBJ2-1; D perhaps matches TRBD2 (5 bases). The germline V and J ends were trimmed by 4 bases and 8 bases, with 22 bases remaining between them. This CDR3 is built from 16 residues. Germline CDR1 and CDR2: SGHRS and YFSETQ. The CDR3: CASSITGPSRVHEQFF. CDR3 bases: TGCGCCAGCAGCATTACGGGCCCCTCGAGGGTGCATGAGCAGTTCTTC.

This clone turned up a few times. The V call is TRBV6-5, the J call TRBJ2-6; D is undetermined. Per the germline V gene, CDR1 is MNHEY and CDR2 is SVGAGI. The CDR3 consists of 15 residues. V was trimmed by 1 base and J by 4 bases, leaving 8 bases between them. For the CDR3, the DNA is TGTGCCAGCAGTTACTACGACGGGGGGGCCAACGTCCTGACTTTC. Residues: CASSYYDGGANVLTF.

The CDR3 coding sequence is TGTGCCACCAGCAGAGATTTAGAACTCTATGGCTACACCTTC. Encoded protein: CATSRDLELYGYTF. This chain links TRBV15 with TRBJ1-2, with unresolved D. Trimming pared 0 bases from V and 4 bases from J, leaving 9 bases between. The V gene's germline CDR1 is LNHNV and CDR2 YYDKDF (reference sequence). The CDR3 has 14 residues.

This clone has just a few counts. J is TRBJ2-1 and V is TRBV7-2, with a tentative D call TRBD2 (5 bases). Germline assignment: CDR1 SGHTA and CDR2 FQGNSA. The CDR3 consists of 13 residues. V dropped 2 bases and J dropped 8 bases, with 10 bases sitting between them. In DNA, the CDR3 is TGTGCCAGCAGCTTACCGGGGTTTGATGAGCAGTTCTTC. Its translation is CASSLPGFDEQFF. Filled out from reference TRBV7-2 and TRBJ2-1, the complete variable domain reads GAGVSQSPSNKVTEKGKDVELRCDPISGHTALYWYRQSLGQGLEFLIYFQGNSAPDKSGLPSDRFSAERTGGSVSTLTIQRTQQEDSAVYLCASSLPGFDEQFFGPGTRLTVL.

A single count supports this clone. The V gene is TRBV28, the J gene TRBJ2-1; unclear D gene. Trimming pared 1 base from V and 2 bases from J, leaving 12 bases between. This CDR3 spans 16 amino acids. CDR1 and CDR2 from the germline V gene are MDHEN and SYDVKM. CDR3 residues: CASSLSWLQAYNEQFF. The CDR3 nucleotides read TGTGCCAGCAGTTTATCATGGCTCCAAGCCTACAATGAGCAGTTCTTC.

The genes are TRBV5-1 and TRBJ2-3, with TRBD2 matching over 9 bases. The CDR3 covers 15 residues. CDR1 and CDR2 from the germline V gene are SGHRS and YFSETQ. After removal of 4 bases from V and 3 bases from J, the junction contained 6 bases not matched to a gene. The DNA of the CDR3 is TGCGCCAGCAGCCGGAGCGGGAGGAGGACAGATACGCAGTATTTT. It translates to CASSRSGRRTDTQYF.

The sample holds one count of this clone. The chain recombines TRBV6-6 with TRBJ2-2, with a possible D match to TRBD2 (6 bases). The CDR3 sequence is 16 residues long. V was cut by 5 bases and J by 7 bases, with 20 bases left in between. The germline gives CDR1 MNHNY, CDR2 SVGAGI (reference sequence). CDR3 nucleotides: TGTGCCAGCAGTCATCGCGGGACGTCAAGGGGCGGGGAGCTGTTTTTT. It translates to CASSHRGTSRGGELFF.

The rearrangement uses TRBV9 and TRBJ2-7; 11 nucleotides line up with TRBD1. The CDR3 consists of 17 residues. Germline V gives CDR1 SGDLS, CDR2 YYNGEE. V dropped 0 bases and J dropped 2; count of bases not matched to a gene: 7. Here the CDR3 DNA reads TGTGCCAGCAGCGTAGGGTCCTCGGGACAGGGGGCCTACGAGCAGTACTTC. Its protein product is CASSVGSSGQGAYEQYF.